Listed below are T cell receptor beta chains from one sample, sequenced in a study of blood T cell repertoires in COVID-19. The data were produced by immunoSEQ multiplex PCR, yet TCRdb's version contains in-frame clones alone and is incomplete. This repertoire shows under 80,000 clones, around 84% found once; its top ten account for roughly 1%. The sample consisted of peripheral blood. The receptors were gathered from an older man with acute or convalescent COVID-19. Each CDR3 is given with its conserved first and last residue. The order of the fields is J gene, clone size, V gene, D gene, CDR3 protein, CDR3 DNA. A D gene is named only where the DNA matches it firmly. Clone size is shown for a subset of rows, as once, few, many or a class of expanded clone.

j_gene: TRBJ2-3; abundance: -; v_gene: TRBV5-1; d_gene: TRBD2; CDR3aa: CASSALTSGGRRTDTQYF; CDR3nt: TGCGCCAGCAGCGCTCTTACTAGCGGGGGCCGACGCACAGATACGCAGTATTTT
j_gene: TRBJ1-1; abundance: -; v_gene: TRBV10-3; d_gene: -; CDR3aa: CAISESAANTEAFF; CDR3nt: TGTGCCATCAGTGAGTCGGCGGCGAACACTGAAGCTTTCTTT
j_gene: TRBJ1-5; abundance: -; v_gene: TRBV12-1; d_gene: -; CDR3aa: CASRSPGLRQGNQPQHF; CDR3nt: TGTGCCAGCAGGTCGCCGGGGTTGCGGCAAGGCAATCAGCCCCAGCATTTT
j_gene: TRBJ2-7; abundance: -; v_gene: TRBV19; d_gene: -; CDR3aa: CASKGRRGDPNEQYF; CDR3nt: TGTGCCAGTAAAGGGCGAAGGGGCGACCCGAACGAGCAGTACTTC
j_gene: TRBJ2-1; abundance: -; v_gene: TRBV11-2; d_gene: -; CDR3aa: CASSLQRGGYNEQFF; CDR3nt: TGTGCCAGCAGCCTCCAGAGGGGGGGCTACAATGAGCAGTTCTTC
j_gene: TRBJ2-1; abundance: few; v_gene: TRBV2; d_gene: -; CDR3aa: CASRIDGGNNEQFF; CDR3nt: TGTGCCAGCAGAATAGATGGAGGCAACAATGAGCAGTTCTTC
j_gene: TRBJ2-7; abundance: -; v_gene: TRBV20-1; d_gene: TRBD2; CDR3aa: CSASSAGVGTYEQYF; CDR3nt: TGCAGTGCTAGTTCAGCGGGAGTAGGAACCTACGAGCAGTACTTC
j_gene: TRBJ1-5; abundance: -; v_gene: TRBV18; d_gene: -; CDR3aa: CASSPGADLNQPQHF; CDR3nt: TGTGCCAGCTCACCAGGGGCAGACCTCAATCAGCCCCAGCATTTT
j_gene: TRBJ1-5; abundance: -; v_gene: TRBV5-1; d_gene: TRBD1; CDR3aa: CASRGQEAPYSNQPQHF; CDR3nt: TGCGCCAGCAGAGGACAGGAAGCGCCGTATAGCAATCAGCCCCAGCATTTT
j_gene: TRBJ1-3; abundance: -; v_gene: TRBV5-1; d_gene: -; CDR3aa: CASSLDLVGNTIYF; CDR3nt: TGCGCCAGCAGCTTGGATTTAGTTGGAAACACCATATATTTT
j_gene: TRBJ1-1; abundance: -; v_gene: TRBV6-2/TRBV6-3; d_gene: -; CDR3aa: CASSYSRRGRGNTEAFF; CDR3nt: TGTGCCAGCAGTTACTCGAGGAGGGGGAGGGGGAACACTGAAGCTTTCTTT
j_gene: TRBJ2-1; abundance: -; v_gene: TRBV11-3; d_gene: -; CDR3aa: CASSLRLREDEQFF; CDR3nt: TGTGCCAGCAGCTTACGACTCCGAGAGGATGAGCAGTTCTTC
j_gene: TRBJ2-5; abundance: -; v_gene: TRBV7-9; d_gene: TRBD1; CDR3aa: CASSLTGGRETQYF; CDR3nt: TGTGCTAGCAGCCTGACAGGGGGAAGAGAGACCCAGTACTTC
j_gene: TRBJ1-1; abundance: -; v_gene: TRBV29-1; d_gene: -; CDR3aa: CSSGFGKNTEAFF; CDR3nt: TGCAGCTCTGGATTCGGGAAGAACACTGAAGCTTTCTTT
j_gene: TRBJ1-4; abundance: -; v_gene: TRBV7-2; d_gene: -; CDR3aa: CASSLTYREKLFF; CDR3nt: TGTGCCAGCAGCTTAACCTATCGAGAAAAACTGTTTTTT
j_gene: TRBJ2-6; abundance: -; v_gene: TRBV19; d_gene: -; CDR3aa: CASIGGQAGANVLTF; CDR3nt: TGTGCCAGTATCGGGGGGCAGGCTGGTGCCAACGTCCTGACTTTC
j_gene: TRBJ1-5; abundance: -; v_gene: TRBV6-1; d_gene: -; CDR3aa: CASSELEVPRGDQPQHF; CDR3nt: TGTGCCAGCAGTGAACTGGAAGTCCCCCGCGGAGATCAGCCCCAGCATTTT
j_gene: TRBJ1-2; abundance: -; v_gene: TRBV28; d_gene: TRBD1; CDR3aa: CASSLRDRVGYTF; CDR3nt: TGTGCCAGCAGTTTACGGGACAGGGTTGGCTACACCTTC
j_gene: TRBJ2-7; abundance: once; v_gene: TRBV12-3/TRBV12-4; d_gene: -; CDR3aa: CASSLDKEYEQYF; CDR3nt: TGTGCCAGCAGTTTAGATAAGGAGTACGAGCAGTACTTC
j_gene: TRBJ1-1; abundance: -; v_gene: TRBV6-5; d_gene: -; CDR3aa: CASSYFGVAFF; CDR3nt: TGTGCCAGCAGTTACTTCGGGGTAGCTTTCTTT
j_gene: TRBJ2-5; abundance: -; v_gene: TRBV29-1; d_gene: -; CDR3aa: CSGELAWETQYF; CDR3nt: TGCAGCGGGGAGTTGGCATGGGAGACCCAGTACTTC
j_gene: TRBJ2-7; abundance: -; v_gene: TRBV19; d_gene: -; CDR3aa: CASGVGGSYEQYF; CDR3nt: TGTGCCAGTGGGGTAGGGGGCTCCTACGAGCAGTACTTC
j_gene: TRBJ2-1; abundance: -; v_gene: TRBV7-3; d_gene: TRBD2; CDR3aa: CASSLSGGRASEQFF; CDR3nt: TGTGCCAGCAGCTTATCGGGCGGGAGGGCCAGTGAGCAGTTCTTC
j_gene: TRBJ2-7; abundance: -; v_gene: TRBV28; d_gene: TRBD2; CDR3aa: CASSWFEGGPSYEQYF; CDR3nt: TGTGCCAGCAGTTGGTTTGAGGGAGGGCCCTCCTACGAGCAGTACTTC
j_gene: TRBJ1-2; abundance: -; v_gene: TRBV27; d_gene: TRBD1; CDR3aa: CASSFGQGANYGYTF; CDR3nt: TGTGCCAGCAGTTTTGGACAGGGGGCAAACTATGGCTACACCTTC
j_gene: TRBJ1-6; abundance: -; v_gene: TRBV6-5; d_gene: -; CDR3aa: CASSYSRGGRRSPLHF; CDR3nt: TGTGCCAGCAGTTACTCGAGGGGGGGGCGCCGGTCACCCCTCCACTTT
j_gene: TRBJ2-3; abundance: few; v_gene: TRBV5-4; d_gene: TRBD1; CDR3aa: CASSLRTGGMGTDTQYF; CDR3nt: TGTGCCAGCAGCTTGCGGACAGGGGGCATGGGCACAGATACGCAGTATTTT
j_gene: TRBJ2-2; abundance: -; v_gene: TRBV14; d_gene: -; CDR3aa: CASSQASGWNTGELFF; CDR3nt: TGTGCCAGCAGCCAAGCGAGCGGGTGGAACACCGGGGAGCTGTTTTTT
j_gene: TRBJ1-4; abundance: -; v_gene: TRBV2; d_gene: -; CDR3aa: CASGRDEKLFF; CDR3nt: TGTGCCAGCGGTCGCGATGAAAAACTGTTTTTT
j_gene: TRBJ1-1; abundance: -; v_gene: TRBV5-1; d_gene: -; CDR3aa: CASSLVPLGATEAFF; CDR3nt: TGCGCCAGCAGCTTGGTTCCGCTTGGGGCTACTGAAGCTTTCTTT
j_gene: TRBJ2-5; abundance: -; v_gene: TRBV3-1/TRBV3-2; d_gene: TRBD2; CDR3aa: CASSQASGRETQYF; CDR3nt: TGTGCCAGCAGCCAGGCTAGCGGGAGGGAGACCCAGTACTTC
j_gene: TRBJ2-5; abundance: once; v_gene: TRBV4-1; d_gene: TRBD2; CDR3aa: CASSQESRLAGQTQYF; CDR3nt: TGCGCCAGCAGCCAAGAGAGTCGGCTAGCGGGCCAGACCCAGTACTTC
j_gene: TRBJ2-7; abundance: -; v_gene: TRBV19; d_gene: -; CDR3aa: CASSSRGRGYEQYF; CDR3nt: TGTGCCAGTAGTTCCCGGGGGAGAGGGTACGAGCAGTACTTC
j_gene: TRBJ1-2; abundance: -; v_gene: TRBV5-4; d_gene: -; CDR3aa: CASSFGQRGGYTF; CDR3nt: TGTGCCAGCAGCTTTGGACAGCGCGGTGGCTACACCTTC
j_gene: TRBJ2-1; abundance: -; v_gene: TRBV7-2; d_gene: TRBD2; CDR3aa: CASSLEEAGFSRNEQFF; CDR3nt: TGTGCCAGCAGCCTCGAAGAAGCGGGATTTTCGCGAAATGAGCAGTTCTTC
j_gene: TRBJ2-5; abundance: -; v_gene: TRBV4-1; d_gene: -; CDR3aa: CASSQDGGVIQETQYF; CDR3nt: TGCGCCAGCAGCCAAGACGGAGGGGTAATTCAAGAGACCCAGTACTTC
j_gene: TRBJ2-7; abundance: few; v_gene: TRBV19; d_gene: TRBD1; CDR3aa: CASSRDRLGGEQYF; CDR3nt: TGTGCCAGTAGTAGGGACAGGCTGGGGGGCGAGCAGTACTTC
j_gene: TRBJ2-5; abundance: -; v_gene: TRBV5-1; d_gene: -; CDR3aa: CASSPGTQETQYF; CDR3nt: TGCGCCAGCAGCCCTGGGACTCAAGAGACCCAGTACTTC
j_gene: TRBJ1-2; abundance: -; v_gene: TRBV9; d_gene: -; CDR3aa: CASSPALGPQRPYGYTF; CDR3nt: TGTGCCAGCAGCCCCGCATTGGGGCCCCAACGACCCTATGGCTACACCTTC
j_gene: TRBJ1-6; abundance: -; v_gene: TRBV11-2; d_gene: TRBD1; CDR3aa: CATYDRGNSPLHF; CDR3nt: TGTGCCACCTACGACAGGGGGAATTCACCCCTCCACTTT
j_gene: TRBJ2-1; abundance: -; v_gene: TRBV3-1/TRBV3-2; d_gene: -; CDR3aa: CASSQVSRPSPNEQFF; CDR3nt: TGTGCCAGCAGCCAAGTTTCGCGGCCATCACCCAATGAGCAGTTCTTC
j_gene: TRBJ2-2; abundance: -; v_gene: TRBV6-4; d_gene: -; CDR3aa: CASSDPGRSGELFF; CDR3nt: TGTGCCAGCAGTGACCCAGGGAGGTCCGGGGAGCTGTTTTTT
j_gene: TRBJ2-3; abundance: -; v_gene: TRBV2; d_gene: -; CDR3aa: CARGRTGTDTQYF; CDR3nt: TGTGCCAGGGGGAGGACGGGCACAGATACGCAGTATTTT
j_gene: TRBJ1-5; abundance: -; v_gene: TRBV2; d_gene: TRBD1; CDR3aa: CATYRGPNQPQHF; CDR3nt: TGTGCCACCTACAGGGGACCTAATCAGCCCCAGCATTTT
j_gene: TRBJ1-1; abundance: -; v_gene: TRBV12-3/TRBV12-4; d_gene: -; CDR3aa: CASRRQENTEAFF; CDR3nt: TGTGCCAGCAGAAGACAGGAGAACACTGAAGCTTTCTTT
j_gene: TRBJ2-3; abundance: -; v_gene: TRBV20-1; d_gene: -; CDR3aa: CSASAPRRGPSTDTQYF; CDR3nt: TGCAGTGCTAGTGCCCCGCGGCGGGGGCCAAGCACAGATACGCAGTATTTT
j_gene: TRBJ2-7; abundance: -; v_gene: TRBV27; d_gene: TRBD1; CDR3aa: CASSLRQGGHEQYF; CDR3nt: TGTGCCAGCAGTCTACGACAGGGGGGGCACGAGCAGTACTTC
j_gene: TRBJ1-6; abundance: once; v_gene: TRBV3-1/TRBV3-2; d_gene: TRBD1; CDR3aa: CASSQGQGAYNSPLHF; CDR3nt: TGTGCCAGCAGCCAAGGGCAGGGGGCTTATAATTCACCCCTCCACTTT
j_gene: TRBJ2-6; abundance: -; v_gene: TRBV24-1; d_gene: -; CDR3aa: CATSDSPRAGANVLTF; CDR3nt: TGTGCCACCAGTGATTCCCCCAGGGCTGGGGCCAACGTCCTGACTTTC
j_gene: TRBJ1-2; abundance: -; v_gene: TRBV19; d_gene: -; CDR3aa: CASSIRQPNYGYTF; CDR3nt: TGTGCCAGTAGTATACGACAGCCGAACTATGGCTACACCTTC
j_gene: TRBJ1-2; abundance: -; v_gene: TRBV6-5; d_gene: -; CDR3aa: CASPNVSQDDTF; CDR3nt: TGTGCCAGCCCGAATGTGTCCCAGGATGACACCTTC
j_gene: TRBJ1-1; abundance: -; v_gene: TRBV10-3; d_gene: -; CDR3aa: CAISDERRHTEAFF; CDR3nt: TGTGCCATCAGTGATGAGAGGCGGCACACTGAAGCTTTCTTT
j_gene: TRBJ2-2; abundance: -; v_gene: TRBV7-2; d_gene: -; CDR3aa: CASSGAGVLGGELFF; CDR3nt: TGTGCCAGCAGCGGCGCCGGGGTCCTAGGCGGGGAGCTGTTTTTT